These T cell receptor beta chains were read from a single sample in a study of blood T cell repertoires in COVID-19. Libraries were prepared by immunoSEQ multiplex PCR; TCRdb keeps only in-frame clonotypes and omits some of them. The data hold about 310,000 clones, with roughly nine tenths observed a single time. The sequencing sample was made of PBMCs or T cells enriched from blood (not recorded which). Every receptor here comes from a woman in her 30s who had recovered from COVID-19. Each CDR3 is given with its conserved first and last residue. D genes are given only for firm matches. Part of the rows lack a size; the others show once, few, many or a class for expanded clones.

j_gene | v_gene | abundance | d_gene | CDR3aa | CDR3nt
TRBJ1-1 | TRBV27 | . | TRBD1 | CASSYRGLTEAFF | TGTGCCAGCAGCTACAGGGGGCTCACTGAAGCTTTCTTT
TRBJ1-5 | TRBV7-9 | . | . | CASSLIRSGMRSNQPQHF | TGTGCCAGCAGCTTAATCCGATCCGGTATGCGCAGCAATCAGCCCCAGCATTTT
TRBJ2-3 | TRBV28 | . | . | CASSWWAGVLDTQYF | TGTGCCAGCAGTTGGTGGGCAGGGGTTTTAGATACGCAGTATTTT
TRBJ2-7 | TRBV18 | . | . | CASSPGATYEQYF | TGTGCCAGCTCACCGGGGGCTACCTACGAGCAGTACTTC
TRBJ2-7 | TRBV27 | . | . | CASSLSTSLGGQYF | TGTGCCAGCAGTTTATCCACTAGTCTCGGGGGGCAGTACTTC
TRBJ1-1 | TRBV5-1 | once | TRBD1 | CASRTGVEAFF | TGCGCCAGCAGGACAGGGGTTGAAGCTTTCTTT
TRBJ1-4 | TRBV2 | . | . | CASSAGIYTEKLFF | TGTGCCAGCAGTGCAGGGATCTACACGGAAAAACTGTTTTTT
TRBJ1-1 | TRBV19 | . | . | CASNRGGTEAFF | TGTGCCAGTAACCGGGGTGGGACTGAAGCTTTCTTT
TRBJ1-3 | TRBV5-8 | once | . | CASSSGDTPSGNTIYF | TGTGCCAGCAGCTCCGGGGACACTCCATCTGGAAACACCATATATTTT
TRBJ2-7 | TRBV5-8 | . | TRBD2 | CASSWGESGTYSYEQYF | TGTGCCAGCAGCTGGGGGGAGAGCGGGACGTACTCCTACGAGCAGTACTTC
TRBJ1-1 | TRBV12-3/TRBV12-4 | . | . | CASSLTGNTEAFF | TGTGCCAGCAGTCTTACAGGGAACACTGAAGCTTTCTTT
TRBJ2-5 | TRBV29-1 | . | TRBD2 | CSVEEGWRERETQYF | TGCAGCGTTGAAGAGGGTTGGCGGGAGAGAGAGACCCAGTACTTC
TRBJ2-2 | TRBV3-1/TRBV3-2 | . | . | CASSRDWLNTGELFF | TGTGCCAGCAGCCGGGACTGGTTGAACACCGGGGAGCTGTTTTTT
TRBJ1-2 | TRBV4-1 | once | TRBD1 | CASSQGTGQFYGYTF | TGCGCCAGCAGCCAAGGGACAGGGCAATTCTATGGCTACACCTTC
TRBJ2-7 | TRBV4-1 | . | TRBD2 | CASSQAITGTTYEQYF | TGCGCCAGCAGCCAAGCCATAACCGGGACTACCTACGAGCAGTACTTC
TRBJ2-1 | TRBV11-3 | once | . | CASSSGNLHYNEQFF | TGTGCCAGCAGCTCAGGTAACCTTCACTACAATGAGCAGTTCTTC
TRBJ2-2 | TRBV5-4 | . | . | CASSLSRKNTGELFF | TGTGCCAGCAGCTTGTCGCGAAAGAACACCGGGGAGCTGTTTTTT
TRBJ1-2 | TRBV4-2 | once | TRBD1 | CASSHGQAAGGYTF | TGTGCCAGCAGCCACGGACAGGCCGCTGGGGGCTACACCTTC
TRBJ1-1 | TRBV4-2 | . | . | CASSQDYRANTEAFF | TGTGCCAGCAGCCAAGACTACAGGGCCAACACTGAAGCTTTCTTT
TRBJ2-3 | TRBV20-1 | . | TRBD2 | CSASAPGLAGGFYTQYF | TGCAGTGCTAGTGCGCCGGGACTAGCGGGAGGATTTTATACGCAGTATTTT
TRBJ2-7 | TRBV11-2 | . | TRBD1 | CASSRGPYEQYF | TGTGCCAGCAGCAGGGGGCCCTACGAGCAGTACTTC
TRBJ1-6 | TRBV4-2 | few | . | CASSQDFRVNSPLHF | TGTGCCAGCAGCCAAGATTTTCGGGTAAATTCACCCCTCCACTTT
TRBJ1-3 | TRBV3-1/TRBV3-2 | . | . | CASSLVAGTGNTIYF | TGTGCCAGCAGCCTCGTTGCAGGGACTGGAAACACCATATATTTT
TRBJ1-1 | TRBV27 | . | . | CASSSSQGWNTEAFF | TGTGCCAGCAGTTCCTCCCAGGGCTGGAACACTGAAGCTTTCTTT
TRBJ1-2 | TRBV6-5 | . | . | CASRAEGYTF | TGTGCCAGCAGAGCGGAGGGCTACACCTTC
TRBJ2-3 | TRBV11-3 | once | . | CASSFLEGGTQYF | TGTGCCAGCAGCTTTCTTGAGGGAGGTACGCAGTATTTT
TRBJ2-1 | TRBV11-3 | . | TRBD2 | CASSSRLAGVHEQFF | TGTGCCAGCAGCTCCCGGTTAGCGGGAGTTCATGAGCAGTTCTTC
TRBJ2-1 | TRBV19 | . | . | CASHREGLIYEQFF | TGTGCCAGTCATCGCGAGGGCCTCATCTATGAGCAGTTCTTC
TRBJ2-2 | TRBV4-2 | . | TRBD2 | CASRLGLAGVNTGELFF | TGTGCCAGCAGATTGGGGCTAGCGGGCGTTAACACCGGGGAGCTGTTTTTT
TRBJ2-7 | TRBV7-7 | . | . | CASSLLGGGGYEQYF | TGTGCTAGCAGCTTACTTGGCGGAGGAGGCTACGAGCAGTACTTC
TRBJ1-5 | TRBV2 | . | . | CASSERYSNQPQHF | TGTGCCAGCAGTGAGCGTTATAGCAATCAGCCCCAGCATTTT
TRBJ1-1 | TRBV18 | . | . | CASSPKAAGGLNTEAFF | TGTGCCAGCTCACCAAAGGCTGCGGGCGGGCTGAACACTGAAGCTTTCTTT
TRBJ2-1 | TRBV15 | . | . | CATSAGTTFYNEQFF | TGTGCCACCAGCGCCGGGACAACATTCTACAATGAGCAGTTCTTC
TRBJ1-6 | TRBV27 | . | . | CASSQMSAFPKISYNSPLHF | TGTGCCAGCAGCCAGATGTCCGCCTTTCCAAAAATTTCCTATAATTCACCCCTCCACTTT
TRBJ2-1 | TRBV7-2 | . | TRBD2 | CASSVTSGSVNEQFF | TGTGCCAGCAGCGTGACTAGCGGGAGCGTCAATGAGCAGTTCTTC
TRBJ1-4 | TRBV28 | . | TRBD1 | CASSPRQGIGEKLFF | TGTGCCAGCAGTCCCCGACAGGGTATCGGCGAAAAACTGTTTTTT
TRBJ1-2 | TRBV28 | . | . | CASSWVSSEGYTF | TGTGCCAGCAGTTGGGTTTCTTCGGAGGGCTACACCTTC
TRBJ2-5 | TRBV27 | . | . | CASSFLPMETQYF | TGTGCCAGCAGTTTTTTACCTATGGAGACCCAGTACTTC
TRBJ2-3 | TRBV28 | . | . | CASQVGGRTDTQYF | TGTGCCAGCCAGGTGGGAGGCCGCACAGATACGCAGTATTTT
TRBJ1-4 | TRBV18 | . | . | CASSRDDPGLGEKLFF | TGTGCCAGCTCACGTGATGACCCAGGGTTAGGTGAAAAACTGTTTTTT
TRBJ2-7 | TRBV9 | . | . | CASSARTGTRSPYEQYF | TGTGCCAGCAGCGCCCGTACCGGGACAAGGAGTCCCTACGAGCAGTACTTC
TRBJ1-2 | TRBV10-3 | . | . | CAISGRQFLLPKGYGYTF | TGTGCCATCAGTGGACGACAGTTTTTACTTCCGAAAGGATATGGCTACACCTTC